What follows are 24 T cell receptor beta chains derived from one specimen sequenced in a study of OX40 agonist ivuxolimab in advanced cancers. TCRdb keeps only in-frame clones here, not all; method: immunoSEQ multiplex PCR. This sample carries approximately 94,000 clones, more than 75% of them seen once, and the ten largest clones take 0.81%. The sample in question was CD4+ or CD8+ T cells sorted from blood, obtained in a trial of the OX40 agonist ivuxolimab. These receptors were obtained from an adult with an advanced solid tumor such as melanoma, head and neck, liver or kidney cancer.

This chain uses TRBV11-2 with TRBJ2-5, with 16 bases fitting TRBD2. The CDR3 is 17 residues long. The germline CDR1 and CDR2 sequences are SGHAT and FQNNGV. The V gene end was trimmed by 5 bases and the J gene end by 5 bases; junction bases not matched to a gene: 8. Here the CDR3 reads CASSPGTSGRAQETQYF. CDR3 nucleotide sequence: TGTGCCAGCAGCCCTGGGACTAGCGGGAGGGCCCAGGAGACCCAGTACTTC. Full variable domain (remainder filled in from reference TRBV11-2 and TRBJ2-5): EAGVAQSPRYKIIEKRQSVAFWCNPISGHATLYWYQQILGQGPKLLIQFQNNGVVDDSQLPKDRFSAERLKGVDSTLKIQPAKLEDSAVYLCASSPGTSGRAQETQYFGPGTRLLVL.

The count of this clone is one. The chain couples TRBV6-1 to TRBJ1-5; no definite D call. Trimming left V 6 bases short and J 4 bases short, with 13 bases between. CDR1 is MNHNS and CDR2 is SASEGT in the germline V gene. The CDR3 sequence is 14 residues long. The CDR3 sequence is CASRRASGNQPQHF. The DNA for the CDR3 is TGTGCCAGCAGGCGGGCCTCGGGGAATCAGCCCCAGCATTTT.

The chain couples TRBV28 to TRBJ1-4; TRBD1 matches at 7 bases. Trimming at V came to 2 bases and at J to 3 bases, leaving 3 bases not matched to a gene. Germline V gene sequence: CDR1 MDHEN, CDR2 SYDVKM. This CDR3 is 15 amino acids long. CDR3 nucleotides: TGTGCCAGCAGTTTAATAGGGACAGCTAATGAAAAACTGTTTTTT. This translates into CASSLIGTANEKLFF.

In this sample, this clone turned up a few times. The chain links TRBV6-4 to TRBJ2-4; the match to TRBD2 covers 7 bases. The CDR3 is 12 residues long. V lost 6 bases to trimming and J lost 9 bases; unmatched junction nucleotides: 5. Germline CDR1 is MRHNA and CDR2 is SNTAGT. In DNA form, the CDR3 reads TGTGCCAGCAGAGTAGCGGGTATCATTCAGTACTTC. Translated, it gives CASRVAGIIQYF.

This clone was seen a single time. The chain combines TRBV7-9 with TRBJ1-1; 10 nucleotides line up with TRBD1. V trimming: 4 bases; J trimming: 7 bases; junction bases outside the gene matches: 0. The germline gives CDR1 SEHNR, CDR2 FQNEAQ (reference sequence). The CDR3 consists of 12 residues. CDR3 DNA sequence: TGTGCCAGCAGCTGGGACAGGGGTGAAGCTTTCTTT. Protein product: CASSWDRGEAFF. The whole variable domain, remainder taken from reference TRBV7-9 and TRBJ1-1, is DTGVSQNPRHKITKRGQNVTFRCDPISEHNRLYWYRQTLGQGPEFLTYFQNEAQLEKSRLLSDRFSAERPKGSFSTLEIQRTEQGDSAMYLCASSWDRGEAFFGQGTRLTVV.

The chain joins TRBV5-1 to TRBJ2-2; D remains ambiguous. The CDR3 has 16 amino acids. Trimming took 0 bases from V and 8 from J, leaving 17 bases between them. Germline assignment: CDR1 SGHRS and CDR2 YFSETQ. The CDR3 protein is CASSLEPGSQGGELFF. The CDR3 DNA is TGCGCCAGCAGCTTGGAGCCAGGCTCCCAAGGGGGGGAGCTGTTTTTT.

The chain uses TRBV4-3 and TRBJ1-3; D gene uncertain. V was cut by 3 bases and J by 4 bases, with 13 bases left in between. This CDR3 region has 15 residues. The germline gives CDR1 LGHNA, CDR2 YSLEER. CDR3 in DNA: TGCGCCAGCAGCCACCGCAGATTAGGGGGAAACACCATATATTTT. This encodes CASSHRRLGGNTIYF.

The rearrangement uses TRBV11-3 and TRBJ2-7; no firm D call. CDR3 length equals 12 residues. The germline V gene encodes CDR1 SGHNT and CDR2 YENEEA. V shed 0 bases and J shed 2 bases, with 2 bases lying between them. For the CDR3, the DNA is TGTGCCAGCAGCTTAGAACCCTACGAGCAGTACTTC. Protein: CASSLEPYEQYF.

CDR3 residues: CASSLGAGGGETQYF. Written as DNA, the CDR3 is TGCGCCAGCAGCTTGGGGGCAGGGGGGGGAGAGACCCAGTACTTC. The chain uses TRBV5-1 and TRBJ2-5; the D call may be TRBD1 or TRBD2 (7 bases each). This CDR3 comprises 15 residues. Trimming left V 0 bases short and J 4 bases short, with 13 bases between. Germline CDR1 and CDR2: SGHRS and YFSETQ.

This chain uses TRBV7-8 with TRBJ2-7; the D gene is possibly TRBD2 (5 bases). This CDR3 has 16 residues. Trimming removed 0 bases from V and 7 bases from J, with 19 bases in between. Germline V CDR1 and CDR2: SGHVS, FQNEAQ. CDR3 nucleotides: TGTGCCAGCAGCTTAGCGTTGAGCGACTACCGTCGGGAGCAGTACTTC. Translation gives CASSLALSDYRREQYF.

This clone has a single count. The chain combines TRBV25-1 with TRBJ1-2, with TRBD1 matching over 7 bases. Germline V lookup: CDR1 MGHDK, CDR2 SYGVNS. The CDR3 runs 16 residues. Unmatched junction bases numbered 9, after V lost 1 base and J lost 4 bases. The DNA for the CDR3 is TGTGCCAGCAGTGAATTGGGGACAGAGCCCTTCTATGGCTACACCTTC. It yields the protein CASSELGTEPFYGYTF.

The genes are TRBV4-2 and TRBJ2-3; 10 positions match TRBD2. The CDR3 contains 17 residues. Germline-derived CDR1 and CDR2 are LGHNA and YNFKEQ. V trimming: 4 bases; J trimming: 4 bases; junction bases outside the gene matches: 11. CDR3: CASSLLLAGVRPDTQYF. In nucleotides, the CDR3 is TGTGCCAGCAGCCTCCTCCTAGCGGGAGTAAGGCCAGATACGCAGTATTTT.

The rearrangement joins TRBV6-5 to TRBJ1-4; D uncertain. The CDR3 loop spans 12 amino acids. Germline-derived CDR1 and CDR2 are MNHEY and SVGAGI. Trimming took off 0 bases at V and 8 bases at J, with 4 bases between the two ends. CDR3 residues: CASSYSNEKLFF. The CDR3, as DNA: TGTGCCAGCAGTTACTCGAACGAAAAACTGTTTTTT.

This clone was picked up one time. The chain links TRBV7-3 to TRBJ2-1; perhaps TRBD2 as D (6 bases). CDR1 and CDR2 (germline): SGHTA, FQGTGA. Trimming pared 5 bases from V and 5 bases from J, leaving 16 bases between. The CDR3 length is 15 residues. CDR3 nucleotide sequence: TGTGCCAGCAGCGCATTGGGCGGGACGAACAATGAGCAGTTCTTC. It yields the protein CASSALGGTNNEQFF.

J is TRBJ2-3 and V is TRBV19, with 9 bases identical to TRBD2. This CDR3 is built from 17 residues. V trimming: 2 bases; J trimming: 4 bases; junction bases outside the gene matches: 10. The germline CDR1 and CDR2 sequences are LNHDA and SQIVND (reference sequence). DNA for the CDR3: TGTGCCAGTAGTATAAGGACGGGAGCGGGAGGATCAGATACGCAGTATTTT. Translated, it gives CASSIRTGAGGSDTQYF.

The chain employs TRBV15 and TRBJ2-6, with a weak D call TRBD2 (5 bases). Trimming left V 2 bases short and J 1 base short, with 6 bases between. CDR3 size: 15 residues. In germline, CDR1 is LNHNV, CDR2 YYDKDF (reference sequence). CDR3 protein: CATSRRESGANVLTF. The CDR3 nucleotides are TGTGCCACCAGCAGAAGGGAGTCTGGGGCCAACGTCCTGACTTTC.

The chain employs TRBV6-4 and TRBJ2-7; D unclear. Trimming cost V 8 bases and J 3 bases, with 8 bases left between them. The CDR3 covers 11 residues. CDR1 and CDR2 from the germline V gene are MRHNA and SNTAGT. CDR3 residues: CASVGDYEQYF. DNA for the CDR3: TGTGCCAGCGTTGGAGACTACGAGCAGTACTTC.

V is TRBV18 and J is TRBJ2-2, with D unresolved. V was clipped by 3 bases and J by 1 base, with 0 bases between them. Germline CDR1 and CDR2: KGHSH and LQKENI. This CDR3 spans 12 amino acids. The CDR3 DNA follows: TGTGCCAGCTCACCGAACACCGGGGAGCTGTTTTTT. Its translation is CASSPNTGELFF.

The rearrangement links TRBV2 to TRBJ1-4; D remains ambiguous. Germline assignment: CDR1 SNHLY and CDR2 FYNNEI. CDR3 length equals 13 residues. V was pared by 8 bases and J by 4 bases, with 11 bases between. The CDR3 spells CASLRADNEKLFF. The CDR3 nucleotides read TGTGCCAGCCTTAGGGCGGATAATGAAAAACTGTTTTTT. The whole variable domain, filled in from reference TRBV2 and TRBJ1-4, reads EPEVTQTPSHQVTQMGQEVILRCVPISNHLYFYWYRQILGQKVEFLVSFYNNEISEKSEIFDDQFSVERPDGSNFTLKIRSTKLEDSAMYFCASLRADNEKLFFGSGTQLSVL.

In this sample, this clone is medium-sized. A read error may account for a junction end that differs from germline. The chain carries TRBV7-7 and TRBJ2-2, with D perhaps matching TRBD2 (6 bases). CDR1 SSHAT and CDR2 FNYEAQ come from the germline V gene (reference sequence). The CDR3 loop spans 12 amino acids. The CDR3, as DNA: TGTGCTAGCAGCGGGCCCACCGGGGAGCTGTTTTTT. Encoded protein: CASSGPTGELFF. Together with reference TRBV7-7 and TRBJ2-2, the CDR3 gives the full variable domain: GAGVSQSPRYKVTKRGQDVTLRCDPISSHATLYWYQQALGQGPEFLTYFNYEAQPDKSGLPSDRFSAERPEGSISTLTIQRTEQRDSAMYRCASSGPTGELFFGEGSRLTVL.

This clone appeared once. The chain has TRBV9 and TRBJ2-5; 10 nucleotides agree with TRBD2. There are 15 residues in the CDR3. The germline CDR1 and CDR2 sequences are SGDLS and YYNGEE. After removal of 0 bases from V and 5 bases from J, the junction contained 4 bases not matched to a gene. The DNA for the CDR3 is TGTGCCAGCAGCGTAGGTCTAGCGGGAGCGGAGACCCAGTACTTC. Amino acid sequence: CASSVGLAGAETQYF.

The V and J genes are TRBV7-2 and TRBJ2-5; 11 bases are shared with TRBD1. Germline loops: CDR1 SGHTA, CDR2 FQGNSA. CDR3 length: 14 residues. The ends lost 2 bases at V and 5 bases at J; junction bases unmatched: 1. The CDR3 reads CASSLRDRGETQYF. CDR3 coding DNA: TGTGCCAGCAGCTTACGGGACAGGGGGGAGACCCAGTACTTC.

The chain joins TRBV28 to TRBJ2-3; TRBD2 matches 10 bases. CDR3 size: 16 residues. Looked up from germline, CDR1 is MDHEN and CDR2 is SYDVKM. V lost 3 bases and J lost 5; bases outside the gene matches: 8. The CDR3 DNA reads TGTGCCAGCAGTTTGGCTAGCGGGAGTGGAATAGATACGCAGTATTTT. This sequence encodes CASSLASGSGIDTQYF.

The chain joins TRBV7-8 to TRBJ2-1; 14 bases line up with TRBD2. Germline lookup yields CDR1 SGHVS and CDR2 FQNEAQ. Trimming at V came to 4 bases and at J to 0 bases, leaving 11 bases not matched to a gene. The CDR3 contains 20 residues. The CDR3 here is CASSSRLAGGIRSSYNEQFF. The CDR3 coding sequence is TGTGCCAGCAGCTCAAGACTAGCGGGAGGGATCCGAAGCTCCTACAATGAGCAGTTCTTC.